This TCR beta chain came from a study of graft-versus-host responses after intestinal transplantation. Study-level information: After anti-thymocyte globulin induction, recipients took tacrolimus and steroids for approximately three years.

A note on this clone: Antigen: not known.

Overall study results and limits: GvH clones appeared in recipient marrow, some first in ileum or blood. Graft-donor T cell macrochimerism coincided with high graft-versus-host to host-versus-graft clonal ratios in allografts.

Trimming removed 4 bases from V and 2 bases from J; junction bases left unmatched: 4. The CDR3 contains 15 residues. Germline CDR1 and CDR2: SGHRS and YFSETQ. Sequencing was performed with immunoSEQ multiplex PCR; in TCRdb, only in-frame clones are kept and a portion is missing. The sample shows under 100,000 clones, 82% of them seen only once. Sequencing was performed on unstimulated CD4+ T cells sorted from spleen or lymph node cells, taken before intestinal transplant. The sequence was obtained from a human donor who received an intestinal transplant. The chain is built from TRBV5-1 and TRBJ2-1; 9 bases fit TRBD2. CDR3 loop: CASSASGGPYNEQFF. The CDR3 coding sequence is TGCGCCAGCAGCGCAAGCGGGGGGCCCTACAATGAGCAGTTCTTC.